The T cell receptor beta chain described here comes from a study of cytomegalovirus exposure and HLA in healthy donors. In the study overall: Earlier sequencing of 150 million to 200 million T cells yielded 120 million or so unique TCR beta sequences.

Use of 60 Vbeta and 13 Jbeta primers characterized the PCR. Method: immunoSEQ multiplex PCR; TCRdb's copy keeps in-frame clones and lacks some. The sample records 100,000 to 150,000 clones, over 70% being singletons. CDR1 is KGHSH, CDR2 LQKENI, per germline. Trimming at V came to 1 base and at J to 0 bases, leaving 3 bases not matched to a gene. The CDR3 is made up of 16 amino acids. The clonotype comes from a woman aged 45-65 years in good health and CMV-seronegative. This rearrangement joins TRBV18 to TRBJ1-5; 7 nucleotides agree with TRBD1. Material for sequencing was PBMCs. The CDR3 spells CASSPQQGNSNQPQHF. As DNA, the CDR3 is TGTGCCAGCTCACCACAACAGGGGAATAGCAATCAGCCCCAGCATTTT.